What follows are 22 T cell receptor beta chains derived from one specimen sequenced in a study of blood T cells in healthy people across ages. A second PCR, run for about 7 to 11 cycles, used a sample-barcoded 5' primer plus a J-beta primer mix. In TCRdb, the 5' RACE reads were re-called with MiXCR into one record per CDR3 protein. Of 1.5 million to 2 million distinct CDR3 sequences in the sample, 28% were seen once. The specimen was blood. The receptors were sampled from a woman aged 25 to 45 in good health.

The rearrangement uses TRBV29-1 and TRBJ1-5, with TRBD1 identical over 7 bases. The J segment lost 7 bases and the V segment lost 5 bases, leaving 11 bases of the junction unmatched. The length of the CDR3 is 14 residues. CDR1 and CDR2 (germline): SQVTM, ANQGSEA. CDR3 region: CSVTIGTATQPQHF. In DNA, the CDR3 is TGCAGCGTTACGATCGGGACAGCCACCCAGCCCCAGCATTTT.

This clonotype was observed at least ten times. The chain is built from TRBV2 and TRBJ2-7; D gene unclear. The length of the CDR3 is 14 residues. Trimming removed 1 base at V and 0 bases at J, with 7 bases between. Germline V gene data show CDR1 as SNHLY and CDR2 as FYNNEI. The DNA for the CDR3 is TGTGCCAGCAGTGAAGAGCAGCACTCCTACGAGCAGTACTTC. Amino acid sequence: CASSEEQHSYEQYF.

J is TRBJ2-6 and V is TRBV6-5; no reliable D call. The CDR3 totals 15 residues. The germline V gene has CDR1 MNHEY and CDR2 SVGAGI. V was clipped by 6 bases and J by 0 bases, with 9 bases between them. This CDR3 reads CASSHDNSGANVLTF. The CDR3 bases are TGTGCCAGCAGCCACGACAACTCTGGGGCCAACGTCCTGACTTTC.

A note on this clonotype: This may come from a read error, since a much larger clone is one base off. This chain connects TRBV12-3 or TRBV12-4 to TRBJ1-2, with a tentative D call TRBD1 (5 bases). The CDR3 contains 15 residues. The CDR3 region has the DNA TGTGCCAGCAGTTTACGGGCAGGGCCCCGGGTTGGCTGCACCTTC. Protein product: CASSLRAGPRVGCTF.

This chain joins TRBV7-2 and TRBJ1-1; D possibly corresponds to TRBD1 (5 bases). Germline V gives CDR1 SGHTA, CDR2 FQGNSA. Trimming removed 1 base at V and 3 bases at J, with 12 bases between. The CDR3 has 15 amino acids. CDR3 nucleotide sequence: TGTGCCAGCAGCTTAGTTTCTGGGGGGGACACTGAAGCTTTCTTT. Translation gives CASSLVSGGDTEAFF.

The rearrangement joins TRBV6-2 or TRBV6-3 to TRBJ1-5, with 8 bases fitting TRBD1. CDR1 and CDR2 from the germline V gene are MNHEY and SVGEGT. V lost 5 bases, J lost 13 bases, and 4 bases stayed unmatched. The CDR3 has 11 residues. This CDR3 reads CASSKDRAQHF. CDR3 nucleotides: TGTGCCAGCAGTAAGGACAGGGCTCAGCATTTT.

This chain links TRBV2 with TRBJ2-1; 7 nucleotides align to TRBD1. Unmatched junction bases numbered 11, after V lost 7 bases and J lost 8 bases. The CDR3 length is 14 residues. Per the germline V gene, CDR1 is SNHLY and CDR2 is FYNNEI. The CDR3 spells CASKKGQGDDEQFF. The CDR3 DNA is TGTGCCAGCAAAAAGGGGCAGGGGGATGATGAGCAGTTCTTC.

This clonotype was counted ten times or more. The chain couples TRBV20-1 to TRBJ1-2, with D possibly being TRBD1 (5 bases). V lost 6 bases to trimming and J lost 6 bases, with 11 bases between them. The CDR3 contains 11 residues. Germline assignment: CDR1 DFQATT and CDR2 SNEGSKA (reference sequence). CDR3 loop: CSANGGDGYTF. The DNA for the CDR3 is TGCAGTGCAAACGGGGGGGATGGCTACACCTTC.

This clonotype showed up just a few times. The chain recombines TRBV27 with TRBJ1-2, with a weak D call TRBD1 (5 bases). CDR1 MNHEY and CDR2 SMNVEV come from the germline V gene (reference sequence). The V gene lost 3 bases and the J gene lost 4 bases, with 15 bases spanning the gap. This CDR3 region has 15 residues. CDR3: CASSFNPGGSYGYTF. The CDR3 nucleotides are TGTGCCAGCAGTTTTAACCCCGGGGGAAGCTATGGCTACACCTTC.

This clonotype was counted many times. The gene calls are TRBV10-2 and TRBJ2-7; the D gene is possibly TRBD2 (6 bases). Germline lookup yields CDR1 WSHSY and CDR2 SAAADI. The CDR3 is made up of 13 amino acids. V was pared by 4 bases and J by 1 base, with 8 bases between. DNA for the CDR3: TGCGCCAGCAGTGGTCTAGCGTCCTACGAGCAGTACTTC. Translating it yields CASSGLASYEQYF.

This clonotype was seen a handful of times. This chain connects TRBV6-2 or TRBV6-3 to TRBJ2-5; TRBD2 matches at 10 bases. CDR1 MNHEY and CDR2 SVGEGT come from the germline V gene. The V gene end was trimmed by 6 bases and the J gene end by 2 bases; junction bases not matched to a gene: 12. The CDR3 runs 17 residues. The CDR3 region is CASSRRFTSGKQETQYF. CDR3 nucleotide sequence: TGTGCCAGCAGCCGTCGCTTCACTAGCGGGAAACAAGAGACCCAGTACTTC.

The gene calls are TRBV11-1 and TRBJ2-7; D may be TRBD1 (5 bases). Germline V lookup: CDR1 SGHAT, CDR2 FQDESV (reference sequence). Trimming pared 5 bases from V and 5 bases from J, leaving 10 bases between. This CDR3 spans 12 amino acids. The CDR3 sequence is CASSRSGHEQYF. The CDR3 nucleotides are TGTGCCAGCAGCCGGTCAGGGCACGAGCAGTACTTC.

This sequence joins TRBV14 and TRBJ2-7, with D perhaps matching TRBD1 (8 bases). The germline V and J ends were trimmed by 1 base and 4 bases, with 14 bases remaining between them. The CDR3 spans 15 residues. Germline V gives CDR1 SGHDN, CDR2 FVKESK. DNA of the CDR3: TGTGCCAGCAGCCAAGGGACACAGGGGGGGTACGAGCAGTACTTC. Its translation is CASSQGTQGGYEQYF.

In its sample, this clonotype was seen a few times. The CDR3 DNA sequence: TGCAGTGCTAGGAACCAAAATGAACTCACGGGGGAGCTGTTTTTT. It translates to CSARNQNELTGELFF. The chain is built from TRBV20-1 and TRBJ2-2; no reliable D call. The CDR3 contains 15 residues. Germline V gives CDR1 DFQATT, CDR2 SNEGSKA (reference sequence). The ends were cut back, 3 bases at V and 8 bases at J, with 19 bases in the middle.

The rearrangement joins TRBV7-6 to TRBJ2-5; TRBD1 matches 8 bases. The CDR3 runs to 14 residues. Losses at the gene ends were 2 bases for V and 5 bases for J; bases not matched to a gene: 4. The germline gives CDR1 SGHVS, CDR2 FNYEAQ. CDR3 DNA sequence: TGTGCCAGCAGCTTACCGGACAGGGCTGAGACCCAGTACTTC. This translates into CASSLPDRAETQYF.

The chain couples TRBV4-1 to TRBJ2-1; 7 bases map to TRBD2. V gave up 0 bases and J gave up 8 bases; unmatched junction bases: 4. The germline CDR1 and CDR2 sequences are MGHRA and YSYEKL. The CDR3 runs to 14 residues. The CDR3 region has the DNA TGCGCCAGCAGCCAAGAGGCTGGGAGGGATGAGCAGTTCTTC. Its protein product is CASSQEAGRDEQFF.

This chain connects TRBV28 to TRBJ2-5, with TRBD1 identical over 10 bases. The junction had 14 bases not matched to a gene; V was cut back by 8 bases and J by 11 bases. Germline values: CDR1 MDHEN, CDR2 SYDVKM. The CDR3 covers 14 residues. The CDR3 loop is CASGQGGVRDEQYF. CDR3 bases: TGTGCCAGCGGACAGGGGGGCGTGAGGGATGAGCAGTACTTC.

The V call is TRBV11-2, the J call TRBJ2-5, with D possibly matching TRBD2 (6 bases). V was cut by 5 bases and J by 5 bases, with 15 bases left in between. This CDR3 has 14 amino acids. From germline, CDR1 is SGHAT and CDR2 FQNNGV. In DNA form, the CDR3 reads TGTGCCAGCAGCCCCCCAAGTGCGGGGGAGACCCAGTACTTC. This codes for CASSPPSAGETQYF.

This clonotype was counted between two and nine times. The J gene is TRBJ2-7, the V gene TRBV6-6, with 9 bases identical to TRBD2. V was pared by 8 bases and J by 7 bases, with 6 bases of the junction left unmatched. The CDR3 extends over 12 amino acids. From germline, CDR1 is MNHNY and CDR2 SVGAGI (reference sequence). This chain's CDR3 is CASGTSSNEQYF. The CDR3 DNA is TGTGCCAGCGGGACTAGCTCCAATGAGCAGTACTTC.

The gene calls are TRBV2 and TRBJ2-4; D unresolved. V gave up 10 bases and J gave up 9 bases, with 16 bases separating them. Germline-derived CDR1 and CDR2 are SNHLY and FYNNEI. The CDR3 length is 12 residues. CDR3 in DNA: TGTGCCACCAAGGCCGAGGTGGGCATTCAGTACTTC. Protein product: CATKAEVGIQYF.

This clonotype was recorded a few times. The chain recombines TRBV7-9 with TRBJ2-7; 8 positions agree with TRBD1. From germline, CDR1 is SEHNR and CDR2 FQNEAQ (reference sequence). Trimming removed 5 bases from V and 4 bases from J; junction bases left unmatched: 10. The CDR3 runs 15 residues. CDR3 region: CASSRPGQELYEQYF. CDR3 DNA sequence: TGTGCCAGCAGCCGCCCGGGACAGGAGCTTTACGAGCAGTACTTC.

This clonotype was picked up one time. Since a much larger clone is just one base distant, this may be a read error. CDR3 sequence: CASSQDKGLGQSQYF. The CDR3 DNA sequence: TGCGCCAGCAGCCAAGATAAGGGACTAGGTCAGTCCCAGTACTTC. V is TRBV4-1 and J is TRBJ2-5; 8 nucleotides line up with TRBD2. The CDR3 runs to 15 residues. V dropped 0 bases and J dropped 9; count of bases not matched to a gene: 9. Germline assignment: CDR1 MGHRA and CDR2 YSYEKL.